One and the same sample provided the 21 T cell receptor beta chains below, sequenced in a study of shared T cell receptors in the human thymus. Method: immunoSEQ multiplex PCR; TCRdb's copy keeps in-frame clones and lacks some. The table records almost 550,000 clones, 78% of them present only once. These data were also filed under a second study, of human thymus T cells.

The sequenced material came from thymocytes. The receptors were sampled from a boy in the first two years of life with a congenital heart defect.

The chain has TRBV7-2 and TRBJ2-7; 13 bases align to TRBD2. Germline V gene lookup returns CDR1 SGHTA and CDR2 FQGNSA. The V and J ends lost 0 bases and 1 base, in that order; junction bases with no gene match: 0. The CDR3 totals 16 residues. The CDR3 protein is CASSLAGLAGSYEQYF. The DNA of the CDR3 is TGTGCCAGCAGCTTAGCGGGACTAGCGGGGTCCTACGAGCAGTACTTC.

The J gene is TRBJ1-5, the V gene TRBV6-1; TRBD1 agrees at 9 bases. Trimming cost V 3 bases and J 1 base; bases outside gene matches: 4. The germline V gene encodes CDR1 MNHNS and CDR2 SASEGT. CDR3 size: 16 residues. CDR3 nucleotides: TGTGCCAGCAGTGAGGGGGACAGGGACAGCAATCAGCCCCAGCATTTT. This codes for CASSEGDRDSNQPQHF.

The chain carries TRBV18 and TRBJ1-3; D is possibly TRBD1 (5 bases). Germline V gives CDR1 KGHSH, CDR2 LQKENI. The CDR3 sequence is 15 residues long. The V end was cut by 6 bases, the J end by 3 bases, with 15 bases between. The CDR3 sequence is CASSPYVTDGNTIYF. The CDR3, as DNA: TGTGCCAGCTCGCCCTATGTGACAGATGGAAACACCATATATTTT.

CDR3 residues: CASSCTPGLAGEYNEQFF. The CDR3 DNA is TGTGCCAGCAGCTGCACCCCGGGACTAGCGGGAGAGTACAATGAGCAGTTCTTC. The rearrangement joins TRBV7-2 to TRBJ2-1, with TRBD2 matching over 14 bases. The CDR3 has 18 residues. The V gene end was trimmed by 4 bases and the J gene end by 4 bases; junction bases not matched to a gene: 9. Germline V gives CDR1 SGHTA, CDR2 FQGNSA.

This clone was observed a single time. V is TRBV7-9 and J is TRBJ2-1, with D possibly TRBD2 on 5 matching bases. Germline values: CDR1 SEHNR, CDR2 FQNEAQ (reference sequence). Trimming pared 5 bases from V and 0 bases from J, leaving 14 bases between. The CDR3 is made up of 16 amino acids. The CDR3 is CASSPLKRHSYNEQFF. The CDR3 DNA is TGTGCCAGCAGCCCGCTGAAGCGGCACTCCTACAATGAGCAGTTCTTC.

The gene calls are TRBV15 and TRBJ2-5; 7 bases line up with TRBD2. V trimming: 0 bases; J trimming: 5 bases; junction bases outside the gene matches: 6. Germline V gives CDR1 LNHNV, CDR2 YYDKDF (reference sequence). The CDR3 totals 15 residues. The CDR3 nucleotides read TGTGCCACCAGCAGAGAGCGCCAGGGAGGGGAGACCCAGTACTTC. It translates to CATSRERQGGETQYF.

This clone was seen only once. V is TRBV6-6 and J is TRBJ2-7; tentative D call: TRBD1 (6 bases). CDR3 length: 13 residues. Germline CDR1 and CDR2: MNHNY and SVGAGI (reference sequence). V lost 3 bases and J 3 bases, leaving 9 bases between the germline ends. CDR3 sequence reads: CASSYWTDYEQYF. The CDR3 nucleotides read TGTGCCAGCAGTTATTGGACAGACTACGAGCAGTACTTC.

This CDR3 is CAWIPTSGNAKSIHEQFF. CDR3 DNA sequence: TGTGCCTGGATCCCGACTAGCGGGAACGCCAAGAGTATCCATGAGCAGTTCTTC. The rearrangement links TRBV30 to TRBJ2-1; 11 nucleotides line up with TRBD2. Germline CDR1 and CDR2: GTSNPN and SVGIG (reference sequence). Unmatched junction bases numbered 19, after V lost 4 bases and J lost 8 bases. This CDR3 is 18 amino acids long. The full variable domain, completed using reference TRBV30 and TRBJ2-1, is SQTIHQWPATLVQPVGSPLSLECTVEGTSNPNLYWYRQAAGRGLQLLFYSVGIGQISSEVPQNLSASRPQDRQFILSSKKLLLSDSGFYLCAWIPTSGNAKSIHEQFFGPGTRLTVL.

This chain connects TRBV23-1 to TRBJ2-3, with D perhaps matching TRBD2 (5 bases). TRBV23-1 is an open reading frame whose function is uncertain. Between the trimmed V and J ends, which lost 2 bases and 2 bases, there was a span of 14 bases. The CDR3 runs 16 residues. The CDR3 DNA sequence: TGCGCCAGCAGTCAAAGTCGGGATATGGACACAGATACGCAGTATTTT. Translating gives CASSQSRDMDTDTQYF.

The V and J genes are TRBV10-3 and TRBJ2-4; TRBD1 is a possible D gene (5 bases). This CDR3 contains 15 residues. V was cut by 2 bases and J by 3 bases, with 11 bases left in between. CDR1 is ENHRY, CDR2 SYGVKD, per germline. CDR3 sequence: CAISEMWGGKNIQYF. Here the CDR3 DNA reads TGTGCCATCAGTGAGATGTGGGGCGGCAAAAACATTCAGTACTTC.

The chain recombines TRBV27 with TRBJ2-1; 7 nucleotides match TRBD1. Trimming cost V 10 bases and J 6 bases; bases outside gene matches: 6. The germline V gene encodes CDR1 MNHEY and CDR2 SMNVEV (reference sequence). The CDR3 totals 12 residues. The CDR3 region has the DNA TGTGCCAACAGACAGGGAGCCAATGAGCAGTTCTTC. It encodes CANRQGANEQFF.

The rearrangement joins TRBV4-1 to TRBJ2-7; D is ambiguous. This CDR3 comprises 14 residues. CDR1 is MGHRA, CDR2 YSYEKL, per germline. Trimming pared 4 bases from V and 1 base from J, leaving 11 bases between. CDR3 sequence: CASSRGVASYEQYF. The CDR3 nucleotides read TGCGCCAGCAGCCGAGGAGTAGCTTCCTACGAGCAGTACTTC.

This clone was recorded a few times. For the CDR3, the DNA is TGTGCCAGTGCTATACTGAGACAGGGCGTCCATGGCTACACCTTC. It translates to CASAILRQGVHGYTF. The gene calls are TRBV19 and TRBJ1-2; 7 bases line up with TRBD1. Germline trimming cut 8 bases from V and 6 bases from J; bases unmatched to any gene: 15. The germline V gene has CDR1 LNHDA and CDR2 SQIVND (reference sequence). CDR3 length: 15 residues.

This clone has a handful of counts. The chain recombines TRBV5-1 with TRBJ2-7; the D gene is possibly TRBD1 (7 bases). The V and J ends lost 2 bases and 1 base respectively, with 10 bases between them. The CDR3 has 14 residues. CDR1 SGHRS and CDR2 YFSETQ come from the germline V gene. The CDR3 DNA reads as TGCGCCAGCAGCTTTCAGGGGGGATCCTACGAGCAGTACTTC. This codes for CASSFQGGSYEQYF.

This clone was seen only a few times. This chain links TRBV30 with TRBJ1-1; D is ambiguous. The CDR3 spans 15 residues. Germline V lookup: CDR1 GTSNPN, CDR2 SVGIG (reference sequence). Trimming pared 5 bases from V and 1 base from J, leaving 17 bases between. The CDR3 region has the DNA TGTGCCTGGTCCGCAGGACGGGAAAGGAACACTGAAGCTTTCTTT. Protein sequence: CAWSAGRERNTEAFF.

This clone showed up just a few times. The chain joins TRBV6-5 to TRBJ1-4, with D possibly being TRBD1 (5 bases). The CDR3 is 14 amino acids. CDR1 is MNHEY, CDR2 SVGAGI, per germline. Deletions cut 6 bases from V and 3 bases from J, with 11 bases between. CDR3 nucleotide sequence: TGTGCCAGCAGAAACACAGGAGCTAATGAAAAACTGTTTTTT. Amino acids: CASRNTGANEKLFF.

The chain uses TRBV30 and TRBJ1-1; D gene unclear. Germline CDR1 GTSNPN, CDR2 SVGIG (reference sequence). With 2 bases removed from V and 4 bases from J, the gap between germline ends came to 11 bases. This CDR3 region has 13 residues. The CDR3 sequence: CAWSHTSGTEAFF. CDR3 nucleotides: TGTGCCTGGAGTCACACCTCGGGCACTGAAGCTTTCTTT.

This chain connects TRBV4-1 to TRBJ1-1, with a weak D call TRBD1 (5 bases). Trimming left V 0 bases short and J 7 bases short, with 9 bases between. CDR1 and CDR2 (germline): MGHRA, YSYEKL. The CDR3 is made up of 13 amino acids. The DNA for the CDR3 is TGCGCCAGCAGCCAAGACGGGGGTCTTGAAGCTTTCTTT. Its translation is CASSQDGGLEAFF.

This sequence joins TRBV27 and TRBJ1-1, with 8 positions matching TRBD1. V lost 5 bases, J lost 7 bases, and 6 bases stayed unmatched. The length of the CDR3 is 13 residues. The germline CDR1 and CDR2 sequences are MNHEY and SMNVEV (reference sequence). The CDR3 region is CASSISTGDEAFF. CDR3 sequence (DNA): TGTGCCAGCAGTATCTCGACAGGGGATGAAGCTTTCTTT.

The chain has TRBV28 and TRBJ2-5; 10 nucleotides align to TRBD2. V lost 6 bases to trimming and J lost 4 bases; unmatched junction nucleotides: 11. The CDR3 has 16 amino acids. CDR1 is MDHEN, CDR2 SYDVKM, per germline. CDR3 sequence (DNA): TGTGCCAGCAGCTTAGAGCGGGAGGGGTTTGTAGAGACCCAGTACTTC. This encodes CASSLEREGFVETQYF.

This sequence joins TRBV28 and TRBJ2-7; 9 bases line up with TRBD1. Losses at the gene ends were 6 bases for V and 9 bases for J; bases not matched to a gene: 18. The CDR3 is 16 residues long. The V gene's germline CDR1 is MDHEN and CDR2 SYDVKM. CDR3 sequence: CASSTSDRDREHGQYF. The CDR3 DNA reads as TGTGCCAGCAGCACCTCGGACCGGGACAGGGAACACGGGCAGTACTTC.